This TCR beta chain is drawn from a study of cytomegalovirus exposure and HLA in healthy donors. Overall study findings and caveats: Most TCR sequences were uncommon, yet certain public TCRs appeared in many donors. Upon later analysis, HLA-associated TCR beta chains proved more clonally expanded than other, equally common chains.

Comment on this clone: Antigen unknown.

This CDR3 is built from 11 residues. Per the germline V gene, CDR1 is MDHEN and CDR2 is SYDVKM. Between the trimmed V and J ends, which lost 5 bases and 1 base, there was a span of 2 bases. Primers for the PCR totalled 60 Vbeta and 13 Jbeta. Profiling relied on immunoSEQ multiplex PCR, and the TCRdb table lists in-frame clones only, not all of them. The repertoire holds 92,000 or so clones, with approximately 64% as singletons. The chain carries TRBV28 and TRBJ2-5; D ambiguous. What was sequenced was PBMCs. This TCR was sampled from a woman in her forties or fifties in good health and CMV-seropositive. The CDR3 DNA reads TGTGCCAGCAGTCGCCAAGAGACCCAGTACTTC. Its translation: CASSRQETQYF.